Below are 12 T cell receptor beta chains sequenced from a single sample in a study of cytotoxic CD8 clonotypes in ibrutinib-treated CLL. Here immunoSEQ multiplex PCR was the method, and the copy in TCRdb shows in-frame clones only, minus some. The sample lists over 100,000 clones, over 75% occurring once. The material sequenced was PBMCs, taken after 24 months of ibrutinib treatment. These receptors originate from a human donor with chronic lymphocytic leukemia.

This clone was seen only a few times. The chain links TRBV7-2 to TRBJ1-4; tentatively, D is TRBD1 (5 bases). This CDR3 has 14 amino acids. The germline V and J ends were trimmed by 3 bases and 5 bases, with 10 bases remaining between them. Germline V gives CDR1 SGHTA, CDR2 FQGNSA. The CDR3 nucleotides read TGTGCCAGCAGCTTCGAGACAGAAAATGAAAAACTGTTTTTT. Its translation is CASSFETENEKLFF.

The rearrangement joins TRBV6-5 to TRBJ2-2; D unclear. The CDR3 has 14 amino acids. Germline assignment: CDR1 MNHEY and CDR2 SVGAGI. V was pared by 0 bases and J by 5 bases, with 7 bases between. Here the CDR3 DNA reads TGTGCCAGCAGTTACTCCCGAGTTACCGGGGAGCTGTTTTTT. Translating it yields CASSYSRVTGELFF.

This clone occurred a few times. This chain links TRBV7-8 with TRBJ1-2, with 7 bases lining up with TRBD1. CDR1 and CDR2 from the germline V gene are SGHVS and FQNEAQ. J gave up 8 bases and V 6 bases, and 9 bases lay outside the gene matches. The CDR3 spans 13 residues. In DNA form, the CDR3 reads TGTGCCAGCAGGGCCCCCAGGGGGGGCGGCTACACCTTC. Amino acid sequence: CASRAPRGGGYTF.

The CDR3 reads CASGGQAFTGELFF. CDR3 DNA sequence: TGTGCCAGCGGAGGACAGGCGTTCACCGGGGAGCTGTTTTTT. The gene calls are TRBV28 and TRBJ2-2; 7 bases agree with TRBD1. Germline V gives CDR1 MDHEN, CDR2 SYDVKM. The CDR3 totals 14 residues. V trimming: 8 bases; J trimming: 4 bases; junction bases outside the gene matches: 7.

Comment on this clone: One junction end does not reproduce the germline sequence, and a read error may be involved. V is TRBV19 and J is TRBJ1-2, with D possibly matching TRBD1 (5 bases). CDR3 length: 12 amino acids. The germline gives CDR1 LNHDA, CDR2 SQIVND (reference sequence). The CDR3 is CATSPGTGWSAF. The CDR3, as DNA: TGTGCCACCAGCCCAGGGACTGGCTGGAGCGCCTTC.

This clone came up a few times. This chain uses TRBV6-5 with TRBJ1-4, with no clear D. The CDR3 contains 15 residues. Germline values: CDR1 MNHEY, CDR2 SVGAGI. With 7 bases removed from V and 5 bases from J, the gap between germline ends came to 17 bases. The CDR3 here is CASNNLGQGNEKLFF. The CDR3 coding sequence is TGTGCCAGCAATAACCTCGGCCAAGGGAATGAAAAACTGTTTTTT.

The chain carries TRBV18 and TRBJ2-2; 7 nucleotides align to TRBD2. This CDR3 comprises 17 residues. J gave up 0 bases and V 1 base, and 5 bases lay outside the gene matches. In germline, CDR1 is KGHSH, CDR2 LQKENI. This CDR3 is CASSPLVGGTNTGELFF. The CDR3 DNA reads as TGTGCCAGCTCACCACTGGTGGGAGGGACGAACACCGGGGAGCTGTTTTTT.

The V call is TRBV7-6, the J call TRBJ2-1; 8 positions agree with TRBD1. The CDR3 extends over 20 amino acids. Germline V CDR1 and CDR2: SGHVS, FNYEAQ. V dropped 1 base and J dropped 0; count of bases not matched to a gene: 14. CDR3 DNA sequence: TGTGCCAGCAGCTTAGGGCCCCGGGACAGGCCTATCAGCTCCTACAATGAGCAGTTCTTC. This gives the protein CASSLGPRDRPISSYNEQFF.

V gene TRBV9 combines with J gene TRBJ2-3; 8 positions match TRBD2. In germline, CDR1 is SGDLS, CDR2 YYNGEE. CDR3 length: 15 residues. The V gene end was trimmed by 4 bases and the J gene end by 0 bases; junction bases not matched to a gene: 4. Here the CDR3 DNA reads TGTGCCAGCAGCCGGGGGGGCGAGAGCACAGATACGCAGTATTTT. Protein: CASSRGGESTDTQYF.

Of note for this clone: The junction departs from the called germline gene at one end, perhaps through a read error. CDR3 residues: CASSPGFTNEKLSF. Here the CDR3 DNA reads TGCGCCAGCAGCCCAGGTTTTACTAATGAAAAACTGTCTTTT. V is TRBV4-3 and J is TRBJ1-4; D not resolved. The germline CDR1 and CDR2 sequences are LGHNA and YSLEER. This CDR3 is 14 amino acids long.

V usage is TRBV30 and J usage is TRBJ1-4; D remains ambiguous. The CDR3 length is 14 residues. Per the germline V gene, CDR1 is GTSNPN and CDR2 is SVGIG (reference sequence). The V gene lost 1 base and the J gene lost 9 bases, with 15 bases spanning the gap. CDR3 protein: CAWSAPGYTKKLFF. DNA for the CDR3: TGTGCCTGGAGTGCTCCCGGGTATACAAAAAAACTGTTTTTT.

On this clone itself: The sample contains more than one DNA sequence encoding this CDR3. The genes are TRBV11-3 and TRBJ2-3, with D unclear. Trimming took off 1 base at V and 0 bases at J, with 5 bases between the two ends. The germline CDR1 and CDR2 sequences are SGHNT and YENEEA. The CDR3 consists of 14 residues. CDR3 bases: TGTGCCAGCAGCTTAGGTAGTAGCACAGATACGCAGTATTTT. Amino acid sequence: CASSLGSSTDTQYF.